The 8 T cell receptor beta chains below all came from one sample that was sequenced in a study of blood T cells in healthy people across ages. Using a J-beta primer mix together with a sample-barcoded 5' primer, a second PCR was run for roughly 6 to 12 cycles. TCRdb re-analysed the 5' RACE reads in MiXCR, keeping a single row per CDR3 protein. The table includes 700,000 to 900,000 distinct CDR3 sequences, roughly 25% detected once. This sample also appeared in a second study, on T cells of mothers and their children.

The specimen sequenced was blood. These receptors were obtained from a boy between 10 and 17 years old in good health.

The chain recombines TRBV27 with TRBJ1-1, with 9 nucleotides matching TRBD1. V trimming: 2 bases; J trimming: 7 bases; junction bases outside the gene matches: 11. The CDR3 consists of 16 residues. Germline CDR1 reads MNHEY; CDR2 reads SMNVEV (reference sequence). Here the CDR3 reads CASSLVGTGTTNEAFF. CDR3 coding DNA: TGTGCCAGCAGTTTAGTGGGGACAGGGACAACAAATGAAGCTTTCTTT.

The chain uses TRBV4-1 and TRBJ1-6; TRBD1 agrees at 7 bases. This CDR3 spans 15 amino acids. Trimming at V came to 4 bases and at J to 12 bases, leaving 12 bases not matched to a gene. Germline loops: CDR1 MGHRA, CDR2 YSYEKL. The DNA of the CDR3 is TGCGCCAGCAGCCTCTCCGGACAGGTGGGGAGACCCCTCCACTTT. This sequence encodes CASSLSGQVGRPLHF.

This clonotype appeared a few times. The chain links TRBV7-9 to TRBJ2-1; 14 bases are shared with TRBD2. This CDR3 is built from 18 residues. From germline, CDR1 is SEHNR and CDR2 FQNEAQ (reference sequence). V dropped 0 bases and J dropped 9; count of bases not matched to a gene: 10. CDR3 bases: TGTGCCAGCAGCTTAGCCTACCGACTAGCGGGGGGGCAGGGTGAGCAGTTCTTC. Protein: CASSLAYRLAGGQGEQFF.

This clonotype occurred a few times. This sequence joins TRBV11-2 and TRBJ2-1; 9 bases match TRBD2. Trimming at V came to 5 bases and at J to 7 bases, leaving 12 bases not matched to a gene. This CDR3 has 16 amino acids. Germline V gene data show CDR1 as SGHAT and CDR2 as FQNNGV. The CDR3 region is CASSPAPRGGRNEQFF. As DNA, the CDR3 is TGTGCCAGCAGCCCAGCCCCGCGGGGGGGCAGGAATGAGCAGTTCTTC.

This clonotype has just a few counts. The rearrangement uses TRBV6-1 and TRBJ1-5, with a possible D match to TRBD1 (6 bases). Per germline, CDR1 MNHNS and CDR2 SASEGT. Trimming removed 4 bases from V and 4 bases from J, with 11 bases in between. The CDR3 spans 14 residues. Written as DNA, the CDR3 is TGTGCCAGCAGTGTCGGCAGGGGTAATCAGCCCCAGCATTTT. Its protein is CASSVGRGNQPQHF.

This chain joins TRBV2 and TRBJ2-2, with D unclear. Germline CDR1 and CDR2: SNHLY and FYNNEI. CDR3 length equals 15 residues. The V end was cut by 7 bases, the J end by 2 bases, with 14 bases between. CDR3 nucleotide sequence: TGTGCCAGCACTTATGTAGGGAAAAACACCGGGGAGCTGTTTTTT. Amino acids: CASTYVGKNTGELFF. The full variable domain, in which reference TRBV2 and TRBJ2-2 provide the parts outside the CDR3, is EPEVTQTPSHQVTQMGQEVILRCVPISNHLYFYWYRQILGQKVEFLVSFYNNEISEKSEIFDDQFSVERPDGSNFTLKIRSTKLEDSAMYFCASTYVGKNTGELFFGEGSRLTVL.

DNA for the CDR3: TGCAGTGCGTCAACCTCAGGCTATGGCTACACCTTC. It codes for CSASTSGYGYTF. The chain carries TRBV20-1 and TRBJ1-2; D call uncertain. The V and J ends lost 6 bases and 4 bases respectively, with 12 bases between them. Germline V lookup: CDR1 DFQATT, CDR2 SNEGSKA (reference sequence). The CDR3 is 12 residues long.

The V call is TRBV5-1, the J call TRBJ2-5, with TRBD1 matching 8 bases. The CDR3 loop spans 16 amino acids. The V gene end was trimmed by 4 bases and the J gene end by 7 bases; junction bases not matched to a gene: 15. Germline CDR1 SGHRS, CDR2 YFSETQ. CDR3 nucleotide sequence: TGCGCCAGCAGCCAAGAATGGACAGGGTATGAAGTGACCCAGTACTTC. Protein: CASSQEWTGYEVTQYF.